One sample yielded the 2 T cell receptor beta chains listed below, sequenced in a study of CD8+ T cells in alopecia areata. cDNA prepared by RNA extraction and subsequent reverse transcription served as the template for sequencing. Only in-frame clones appear in the TCRdb table, and some are missing; sequencing was by immunoSEQ multiplex PCR. Here the sample spans about 140,000 clones, about 85% being singletons. Treatment given: oral pan-JAK inhibitor, 5-10 mg twice daily. The sample here was CD8+ T cells sorted from blood, taken at week 4, from a patient treated with tofacitinib. These TCRs come from a human donor with alopecia areata.

The chain combines TRBV11-2 with TRBJ1-1; maybe TRBD1 (5 bases). Germline V gives CDR1 SGHAT, CDR2 FQNNGV. Trimming took 3 bases from V and 2 from J, leaving 19 bases between them. The CDR3 extends over 17 amino acids. The DNA of the CDR3 is TGTGCCAGCAGCTTCTATCCGGGGCCCAGTCTTAACACTGAAGCTTTCTTT. Residues: CASSFYPGPSLNTEAFF.

The gene calls are TRBV5-6 and TRBJ1-2, with D perhaps matching TRBD1 (5 bases). CDR3 size: 17 residues. In germline, CDR1 is SGHDT, CDR2 YYEEEE. The germline V and J ends were trimmed by 0 bases and 4 bases, with 19 bases remaining between them. CDR3 residues: CASSLEGIRVSPYGYTF. The CDR3 DNA sequence: TGTGCCAGCAGCTTGGAAGGTATCAGGGTCTCACCCTATGGCTACACCTTC.